These T cell receptor beta chains were read from a single sample in a study of CD8 T cells in Susac syndrome. TCRdb re-called the immunoSEQ multiplex PCR reads through MiXCR, storing one row per CDR3 protein. Among over 70,000 distinct CDR3 sequences listed, 90% to 97% were seen once. Source material: CD8+ T cells from PBMCs. These receptors all come from a human donor with Susac syndrome. CDR3s include the opening cysteine and the closing phenylalanine or tryptophan.

j_gene | v_gene | CDR3aa
TRBJ2-2 | TRBV5-1 | CASSNSGPVWELFF
TRBJ2-7 | TRBV30 | CAWSYSLTTGTEQYF
TRBJ1-2 | TRBV30 | CAWSNPAQGGYGYTF
TRBJ2-7 | TRBV19 | CASSMEGSYEQYF
TRBJ2-1 | TRBV11-2 | CASSAGTATYNEQFF
TRBJ1-1 | TRBV12-3/TRBV12-4 | CASSHRGLSEAFF
TRBJ2-2 | TRBV3-1 | CASSQRTGMNTGELFF
TRBJ2-7 | TRBV19 | CASSDRGSDEQYF
TRBJ1-5 | TRBV20-1 | CSARDNVLPSNQPQHF
TRBJ1-4 | TRBV6-1 | CASFEGQLNEKLFF
TRBJ1-6 | TRBV30 | CASDRGPRGSPLHF
TRBJ2-7 | TRBV4-3 | CASSQASGDYEQYF
TRBJ1-2 | TRBV20-1 | CSARDAGGYTF
TRBJ2-5 | TRBV4-3 | CASSQDASGGASQETQYF
TRBJ2-5 | TRBV20-1 | CSAQRLPDREETQYF
TRBJ1-1 | TRBV18 | CASSPAGSTEAFF
TRBJ2-7 | TRBV25-1 | CASSAPRDYTEQYF
TRBJ1-2 | TRBV29-1 | CSVYPTAGGPVYGYTF
TRBJ2-7 | TRBV19 | CASSPVPGPLFF
TRBJ2-3 | TRBV10-3 | CAISSKRGGRDTDTQYF
TRBJ2-1 | TRBV9 | CASSVEAGGMQFF
TRBJ1-5 | TRBV30 | CAWSPTETVRGGTQHF
TRBJ2-3 | TRBV6-2/TRBV6-3 | CASTLVGTDTQYF
TRBJ2-5 | TRBV30 | CAWTTGEETQYF
TRBJ1-5 | TRBV5-6 | CASSLGRGSNQPQHF
TRBJ2-7 | TRBV30 | CAWTLTPLEQYF
TRBJ1-6 | TRBV28 | CASSLRQGYNSPLHF
TRBJ2-2 | TRBV30 | CAWSLLGGTNTGELFF
TRBJ2-5 | TRBV5-4 | CASSGGLAGTETQYF
TRBJ2-7 | TRBV20-1 | CSARRRDSYEQYF
TRBJ2-1 | TRBV20-1 | CSADDRGLYNEQFF
TRBJ2-5 | TRBV11-2 | CASSLGQGRDETQYF
TRBJ2-5 | TRBV20-1 | CSARGTGLETQYF
TRBJ1-6 | TRBV5-1 | CASSNQGRNSPLHF
TRBJ1-2 | TRBV4-3 | CASSQGLGGGRGYTF
TRBJ2-1 | TRBV20-1 | CSTRHITYNEQFF
TRBJ1-2 | TRBV27 | CASQSGNGYGYTF
TRBJ1-2 | TRBV18 | CASSPPTGPSNYGYTF
TRBJ1-1 | TRBV6-5 | CASSGSPNTEAFF
TRBJ2-7 | TRBV4-2 | CASSQEGGNSYEQYF